The 18 T cell receptor beta chains given below trace back to one sample, sequenced in a study of blood T cell repertoires in COVID-19. Assay: immunoSEQ multiplex PCR; the TCRdb copy retains only in-frame clones and omits some. The sample has more than 85,000 clones, around 89% seen once. The specimen sequenced was peripheral blood. All receptors come from a human donor in a cohort sampled during active COVID-19.

This chain connects TRBV9 to TRBJ2-7, with 9 bases matching TRBD1. This CDR3 is built from 14 residues. The J segment lost 2 bases and the V segment lost 3 bases, leaving 3 bases of the junction unmatched. CDR1 SGDLS and CDR2 YYNGEE come from the germline V gene. CDR3 nucleotides: TGTGCCAGCAGCGCCGGGACAGGGCCCTACGAGCAGTACTTC. It encodes CASSAGTGPYEQYF.

The chain employs TRBV7-3 and TRBJ2-1, with D maybe TRBD1 (7 bases). Germline CDR1 reads SGHTA; CDR2 reads FQGTGA. This CDR3 region has 15 residues. Deletions cut 3 bases from V and 2 bases from J, with 11 bases between. The CDR3 nucleotides read TGTGCCAGCAGCTTGGAGGGGGCCCCCTACAATGAGCAGTTCTTC. Encoded protein: CASSLEGAPYNEQFF.

The count of this clone is one. The chain uses TRBV6-5 and TRBJ2-7; maybe TRBD1 (5 bases). Trimming took off 0 bases at V and 5 bases at J, with 14 bases between the two ends. The CDR3 extends over 15 amino acids. CDR1 and CDR2 from the germline V gene are MNHEY and SVGAGI. The CDR3 sequence: CASSYSRQGLNEQYF. The CDR3 DNA follows: TGTGCCAGCAGTTACTCGAGGCAGGGTTTGAACGAGCAGTACTTC.

The chain has TRBV9 and TRBJ2-3; weak D call: TRBD1 (6 bases). Trimming removed 4 bases at V and 0 bases at J, with 18 bases between. This CDR3 spans 17 amino acids. Germline assignment: CDR1 SGDLS and CDR2 YYNGEE. The CDR3 loop is CASSLNSGTFSTDTQYF. CDR3 nucleotides: TGTGCCAGCAGCCTCAACTCCGGGACATTCAGCACAGATACGCAGTATTTT.

V gene TRBV12-3 or TRBV12-4 combines with J gene TRBJ2-1, with 8 bases that match TRBD1. J was trimmed by 10 bases and V by 2 bases; bases with no gene match: 4. The CDR3 consists of 13 residues. The CDR3 nucleotides are TGTGCCAGCAGTTTATGGACAGGGAACGAGCAGTTCTTC. Translation: CASSLWTGNEQFF.

This chain joins TRBV9 and TRBJ2-1; TRBD2 matches 10 bases. The CDR3 is made up of 16 amino acids. CDR1 SGDLS and CDR2 YYNGEE come from the germline V gene. After removal of 3 bases from V and 4 bases from J, the junction contained 7 bases not matched to a gene. CDR3 DNA: TGTGCCAGCAGCGCCCGACTAGCGGGTATTTACAATGAGCAGTTCTTC. Translation: CASSARLAGIYNEQFF.

Written as DNA, the CDR3 is TGTGCCAGCAGCTTGGGACTAGCGGGAGCACCAGATACGCAGTATTTT. It encodes CASSLGLAGAPDTQYF. This rearrangement joins TRBV5-6 to TRBJ2-3, with 12 bases that match TRBD2. The CDR3 is 16 residues long. The germline CDR1 and CDR2 sequences are SGHDT and YYEEEE. With V trimmed by 0 bases and J by 4 bases, 3 bases remained unmatched. The variable domain in full, with the rest retrieved from reference TRBV5-6 and TRBJ2-3, is DAGVTQSPTHLIKTRGQQVTLRCSPKSGHDTVSWYQQALGQGPQFIFQYYEEEERQRGNFPDRFSGHQFPNYSSELNVNALLLGDSALYLCASSLGLAGAPDTQYFGPGTRLTVL.

The chain joins TRBV19 to TRBJ2-3; possible D gene TRBD2, 6 bases. V was clipped by 1 base and J by 3 bases, with 11 bases between them. Per the germline V gene, CDR1 is LNHDA and CDR2 is SQIVND (reference sequence). The CDR3 has 15 residues. In DNA, the CDR3 is TGTGCCAGTAGTATAGGACTAGACGGGACAGATACGCAGTATTTT. Translated: CASSIGLDGTDTQYF.

The J gene is TRBJ2-1, the V gene TRBV9; tentatively, D is TRBD2 (5 bases). Germline CDR1 SGDLS, CDR2 YYNGEE. V was clipped by 4 bases and J by 10 bases, with 9 bases between them. The CDR3 totals 11 residues. The CDR3: CASSLGGEQFF. In nucleotides, the CDR3 is TGTGCCAGCAGCCTTGGAGGCGAGCAGTTCTTC.

The chain recombines TRBV9 with TRBJ2-7, with D perhaps matching TRBD2 (6 bases). CDR1 is SGDLS, CDR2 YYNGEE, per germline. Trimming shortened V by 4 bases and J by 7 bases, and 15 bases separated the two germline ends. The CDR3 consists of 13 residues. In nucleotides, the CDR3 is TGTGCCAGCAGCCCCCGCGGAGCGGGTGAGCAGTACTTC. Its protein product is CASSPRGAGEQYF.

This chain uses TRBV5-1 with TRBJ2-7; 10 nucleotides match TRBD1. Trimming at V came to 3 bases and at J to 3 bases, leaving 3 bases not matched to a gene. The CDR3 runs 14 residues. The germline gives CDR1 SGHRS, CDR2 YFSETQ. The CDR3 loop reads CASSSRDRGYEQYF. The CDR3 nucleotides are TGCGCCAGCAGCTCCCGGGACAGGGGCTACGAGCAGTACTTC.

This sequence joins TRBV6-6 and TRBJ1-2; 7 positions match TRBD1. Germline loops: CDR1 MNHNY, CDR2 SVGAGI (reference sequence). Trimming took 3 bases from V and 4 from J; bases not matched to a gene: 5. The CDR3 is 14 residues long. In nucleotides, the CDR3 is TGTGCCAGCAGTTATCAGGGGGTGGGCTATGGCTACACCTTC. This codes for CASSYQGVGYGYTF.

The chain couples TRBV6-2 or TRBV6-3 to TRBJ2-2; D might be TRBD2 (5 bases). Trimming removed 4 bases at V and 0 bases at J, with 9 bases between. The CDR3 runs 15 residues. CDR1 and CDR2 (germline): MNHEY, SVGEGT. The CDR3 region is CASSSAGTNTGELFF. DNA for the CDR3: TGTGCCAGCAGTTCGGCGGGTACGAACACCGGGGAGCTGTTTTTT.

Only one count was recorded for this clone. V usage is TRBV18 and J usage is TRBJ2-5; 7 nucleotides agree with TRBD2. CDR3 length equals 15 residues. Trimming took 6 bases from V and 4 from J; bases not matched to a gene: 11. CDR1 and CDR2 (germline): KGHSH, LQKENI. The CDR3 bases are TGTGCCAGCTCCCCCCGGGGAGGGGTGTTAGAGACCCAGTACTTC. Translation: CASSPRGGVLETQYF.

The V gene is TRBV7-2, the J gene TRBJ2-1; 7 nucleotides match TRBD2. Germline CDR1 is SGHTA and CDR2 is FQGNSA. The CDR3 sequence is 16 residues long. V shed 1 base, J shed 12 bases, and the junction held 15 bases outside the gene matches. The CDR3 DNA reads as TGTGCCAGCAGCTTAGTGGGACTGCTGGGGAGGGTAGGGCAGTTCTTC. Translation gives CASSLVGLLGRVGQFF.

A single count supports this clone. The J gene is TRBJ2-3, the V gene TRBV18; 10 nucleotides align to TRBD1. The CDR3 contains 17 residues. Germline CDR1 KGHSH, CDR2 LQKENI. V shed 0 bases and J 1 base; nucleotides not matched to a gene: 4. CDR3 region: CASSPPTGTGGTDTQYF. The CDR3 DNA follows: TGTGCCAGCTCACCACCGACCGGGACAGGGGGCACAGATACGCAGTATTTT. Combining the CDR3 with reference TRBV18 and TRBJ2-3 gives the whole variable domain NAGVMQNPRHLVRRRGQEARLRCSPMKGHSHVYWYRQLPEEGLKFMVYLQKENIIDESGMPKERFSAEFPKEGPSILRIQQVVRGDSAAYFCASSPPTGTGGTDTQYFGPGTRLTVL.

This chain links TRBV4-2 with TRBJ2-6; possible D gene TRBD2, 5 bases. The CDR3 is 17 residues long. Germline V gives CDR1 LGHNA, CDR2 YNFKEQ. Trimming cost V 1 base and J 0 bases, with 10 bases left between them. CDR3 nucleotides: TGTGCCAGCAGCCAAGGATCCCGGGGCTCTGGGGCCAACGTCCTGACTTTC. This encodes CASSQGSRGSGANVLTF.

A note on this clone: The final CDR3 position lacks the conserved phenylalanine or tryptophan, pointing to a likely read error. Because the CDR3's place on the DNA is in doubt, the DNA is left out and the CDR3 is given as listed by TCRdb. The chain uses TRBV24-1 and TRBJ2-7; TRBD2 is the table's D call and was not checked against the DNA. The CDR3 length equals 10 residues, ends included. CDR1 and CDR2 (germline): KGHDR, SFDVKD. CDR3 protein: CATSDFPRTS.